A single sample gave rise to the 5 T cell receptor beta chains below, sequenced in a study of identical twins. MiXCR was run by TCRdb on the 5' RACE reads, yielding one entry per CDR3 protein. This table holds some 240,000 distinct CDR3 sequences, 8% to 11% found once. Sequencing used memory T cells sorted from blood. These receptors were taken from a man aged 50 to 59 in good health.

This clonotype was counted between two and nine times. The chain employs TRBV20-1 and TRBJ2-1, with a tentative D call TRBD2 (5 bases). The CDR3 loop spans 15 amino acids. Germline-derived CDR1 and CDR2 are DFQATT and SNEGSKA (reference sequence). The V end lost 0 bases, the J end lost 7 bases, and 16 bases lay between the germline ends. The CDR3 is CSARDLGGLRNEQFF. CDR3 coding DNA: TGCAGTGCTAGAGATCTAGGCGGGCTAAGGAATGAGCAGTTCTTC.

This clonotype has just a few counts. The J gene is TRBJ2-1, the V gene TRBV4-3, with a tentative D call TRBD2 (6 bases). The length of the CDR3 is 16 residues. The V and J ends lost 1 base and 0 bases respectively, with 10 bases between them. The germline CDR1 and CDR2 sequences are LGHNA and YSLEER. The CDR3 coding sequence is TGCGCCAGCAGCCAAGTACGGGGGAGCTCCTACAATGAGCAGTTCTTC. Protein product: CASSQVRGSSYNEQFF.

Note on this clonotype: Given a much more abundant clone one base away, this may be a read error. V gene TRBV19 combines with J gene TRBJ1-5; D is ambiguous. CDR3 length: 13 amino acids. V was cut by 6 bases and J by 6 bases, with 12 bases left in between. CDR1 LNHDA and CDR2 SQIVND come from the germline V gene (reference sequence). As DNA, the CDR3 is TGTGCCAGTAGGACCGGGGTGGTTCAGCCCCAGCATTTT. Its translation is CASRTGVVQPQHF. The whole variable domain, remainder taken from reference TRBV19 and TRBJ1-5, is DGGITQSPKYLFRKEGQNVTLSCEQNLNHDAMYWYRQDPGQGLRLIYYSQIVNDFQKGDIAEGYSVSREKKESFPLTVTSAQKNPTAFYLCASRTGVVQPQHFGDGTRLSIL.

There are many counts of this clonotype. The chain is built from TRBV3-1 and TRBJ1-2; 9 nucleotides align to TRBD1. Losses at the gene ends were 4 bases for V and 8 bases for J; bases not matched to a gene: 14. The CDR3 sequence is 16 residues long. Germline CDR1 and CDR2: LGHDT and YNNKEL (reference sequence). The CDR3: CASSPTTGQGKGGYTF. In nucleotides, the CDR3 is TGTGCCAGCAGCCCAACCACCGGACAGGGGAAAGGCGGCTACACCTTC.

The chain links TRBV28 to TRBJ2-1, with D perhaps matching TRBD2 (6 bases). The CDR3 is 15 residues long. V gave up 4 bases and J gave up 7 bases, with 17 bases separating them. Germline CDR1 MDHEN, CDR2 SYDVKM. CDR3 sequence: CASSSLVGGRNEQFF. CDR3 in DNA: TGTGCCAGCAGTTCCTTAGTCGGAGGGCGAAATGAGCAGTTCTTC.